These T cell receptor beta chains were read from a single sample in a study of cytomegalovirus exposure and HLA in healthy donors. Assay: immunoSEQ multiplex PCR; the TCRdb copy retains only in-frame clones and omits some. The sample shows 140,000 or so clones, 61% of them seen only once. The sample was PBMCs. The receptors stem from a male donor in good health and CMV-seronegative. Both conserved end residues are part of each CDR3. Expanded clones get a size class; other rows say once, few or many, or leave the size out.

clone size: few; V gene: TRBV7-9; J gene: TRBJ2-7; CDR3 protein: CASSLGSGYEQYF
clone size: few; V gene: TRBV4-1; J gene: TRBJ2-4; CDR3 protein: CASSQVGSASGGTLAKNIQYF
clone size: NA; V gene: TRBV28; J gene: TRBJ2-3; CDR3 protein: CASISGGASDTQYF
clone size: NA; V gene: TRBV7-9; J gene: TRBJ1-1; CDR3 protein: CASSLAQGGEAFF
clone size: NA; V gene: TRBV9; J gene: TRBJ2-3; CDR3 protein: CASSPRGGPTDTQYF
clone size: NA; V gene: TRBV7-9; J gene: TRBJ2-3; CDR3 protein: CASSRAGLAGRDTQYF
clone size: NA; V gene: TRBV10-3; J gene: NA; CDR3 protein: CAISDRPADFYEQYF
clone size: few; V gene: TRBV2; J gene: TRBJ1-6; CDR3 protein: CASSAIRQGANSPLHF
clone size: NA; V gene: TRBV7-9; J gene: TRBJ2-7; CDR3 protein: CASSLGGDRLSYEQYF
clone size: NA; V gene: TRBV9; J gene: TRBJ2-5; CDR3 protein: CASSVGTGVGETQYF
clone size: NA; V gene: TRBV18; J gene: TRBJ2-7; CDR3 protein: CASSPRQDYEQYF
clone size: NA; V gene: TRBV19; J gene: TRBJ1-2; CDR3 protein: CASSKGDNYGYTF
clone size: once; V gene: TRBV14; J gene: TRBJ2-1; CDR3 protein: CASSQAWGRQGNDEQFF
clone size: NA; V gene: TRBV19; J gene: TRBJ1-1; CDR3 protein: CASAGTSDTEAFF
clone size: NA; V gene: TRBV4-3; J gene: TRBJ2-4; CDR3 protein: CASSQTTDRGSIQYF
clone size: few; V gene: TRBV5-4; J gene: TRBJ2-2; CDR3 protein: CASSLPLKTEELFF
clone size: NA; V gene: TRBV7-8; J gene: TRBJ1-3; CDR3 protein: CASSLSRGESGYSGNTIYF
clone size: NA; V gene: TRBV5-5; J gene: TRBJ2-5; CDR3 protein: CASSGPGDRETQYF
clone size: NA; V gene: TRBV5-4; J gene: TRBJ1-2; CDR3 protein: CASSWGRGDYGYTF
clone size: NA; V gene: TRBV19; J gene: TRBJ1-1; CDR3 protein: CASSSLDTEAFF
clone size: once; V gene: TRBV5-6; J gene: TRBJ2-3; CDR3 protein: CASRPFLSGYTDTQYF
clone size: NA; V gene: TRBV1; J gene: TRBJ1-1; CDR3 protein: CTSSRMDRVWDSFF
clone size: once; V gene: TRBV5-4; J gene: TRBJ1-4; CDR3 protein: CASSLGQGNEKLFF
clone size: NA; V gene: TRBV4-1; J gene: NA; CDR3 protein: CASSSLASEQYF
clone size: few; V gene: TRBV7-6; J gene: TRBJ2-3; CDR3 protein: CASRPSGGGADTQYF
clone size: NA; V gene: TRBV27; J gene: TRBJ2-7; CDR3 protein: CASSSPGTSSHEQYF
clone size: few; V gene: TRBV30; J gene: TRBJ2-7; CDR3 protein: CAWSPGLAAYEQYF
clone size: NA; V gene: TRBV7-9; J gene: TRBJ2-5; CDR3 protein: CASSQRETQYF
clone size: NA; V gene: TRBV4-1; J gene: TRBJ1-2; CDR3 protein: CASSPFTQPRGGYTF
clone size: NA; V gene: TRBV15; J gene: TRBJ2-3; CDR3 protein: CATSRDLGTSGGSDTQYF
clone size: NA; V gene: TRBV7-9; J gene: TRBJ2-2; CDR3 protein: CASSLGRRADTGELFF
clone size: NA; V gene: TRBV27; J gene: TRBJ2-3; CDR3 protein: CASSPSTDTQYF
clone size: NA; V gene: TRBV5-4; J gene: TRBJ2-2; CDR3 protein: CASSIRLAGTGELFF
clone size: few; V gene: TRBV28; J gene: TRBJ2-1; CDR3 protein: CASSYPGGYEQFF
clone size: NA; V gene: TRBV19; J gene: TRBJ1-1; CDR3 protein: CASGSGGILRNTEAFF
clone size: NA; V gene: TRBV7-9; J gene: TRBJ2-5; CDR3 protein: CASSLVEPQGWETQYF
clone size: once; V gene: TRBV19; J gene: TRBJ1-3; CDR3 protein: CASSADGGLGNTIYF